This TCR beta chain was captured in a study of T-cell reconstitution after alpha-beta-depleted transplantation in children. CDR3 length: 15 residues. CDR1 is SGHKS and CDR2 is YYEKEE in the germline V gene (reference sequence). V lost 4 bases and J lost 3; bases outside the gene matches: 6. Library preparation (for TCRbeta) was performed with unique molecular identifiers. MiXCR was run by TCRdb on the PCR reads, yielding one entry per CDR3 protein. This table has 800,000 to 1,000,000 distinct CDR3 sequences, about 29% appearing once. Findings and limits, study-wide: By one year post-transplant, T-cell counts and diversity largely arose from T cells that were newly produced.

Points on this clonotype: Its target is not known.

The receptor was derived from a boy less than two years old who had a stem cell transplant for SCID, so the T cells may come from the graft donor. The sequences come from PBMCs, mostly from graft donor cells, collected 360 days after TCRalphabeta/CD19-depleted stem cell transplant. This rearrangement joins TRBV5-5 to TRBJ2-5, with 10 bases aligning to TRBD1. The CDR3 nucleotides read TGTGCCAGCAGCGTGTCGACAGGGGGCGAAGAGACCCAGTACTTC. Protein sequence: CASSVSTGGEETQYF.